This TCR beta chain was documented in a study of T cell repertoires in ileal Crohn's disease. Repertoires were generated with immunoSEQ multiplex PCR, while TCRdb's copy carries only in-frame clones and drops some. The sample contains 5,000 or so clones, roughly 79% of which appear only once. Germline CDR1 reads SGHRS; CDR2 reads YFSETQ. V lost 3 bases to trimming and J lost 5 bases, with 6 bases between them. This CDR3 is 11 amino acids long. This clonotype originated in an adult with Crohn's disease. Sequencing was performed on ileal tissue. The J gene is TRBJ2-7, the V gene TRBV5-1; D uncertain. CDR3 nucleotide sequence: TGCGCCAGCAGCTCCTACGACGAGCAGTACTTC. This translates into CASSSYDEQYF.